The sample holds a few counts of the clone carrying this TCR beta chain. Its target is not known. This entry belongs to a study of T-cell reconstitution after alpha-beta-depleted transplantation in children. The CDR3 covers 11 residues. Trimming at V came to 6 bases and at J to 9 bases, leaving 5 bases not matched to a gene. Looked up from germline, CDR1 is DFQATT and CDR2 is SNEGSKA (reference sequence). Study-wide results and limits: The origin of alpha-beta T cells about two months after transplant was reportedly several hundred expanded graft clones. Surviving recipient T cells and thymic progenitors produced the high day-60 TCRbeta diversity seen in some patients. T-cell numbers and diversity one year post-transplant derived largely from freshly generated T cells.

Preparation of the TCRbeta library was carried out with unique molecular identifiers. TCRdb redid the calling of the PCR reads with MiXCR, one entry per CDR3 protein. The repertoire has about 210,000 distinct CDR3 sequences, around a sixth of them found once; the top ten carry just under 45%. The sample was PBMCs, mostly from graft donor cells, taken 360 days after TCRalphabeta/CD19-depleted stem cell transplant. The sequence was collected from a male patient aged 2-9 years who had a stem cell transplant for acute lymphoblastic leukemia, so the T cells may come from the graft donor. This chain links TRBV20-1 with TRBJ2-1; 7 positions agree with TRBD1. CDR3 DNA: TGCAGTGCGAACAGGGGCGGTGAGCAGTTCTTC. Its translation: CSANRGGEQFF.